Below, one T cell receptor (beta chain) is given with its context. Its target is not known. All donors qualified as healthy HIV-negative adults and had experienced no recent acute infections or vaccinations. Naive CD45RA+ and memory CD45RA-negative subsets were split from CD4+ cells. The authors' processing: Junction-only sequences produced by ImmunoSEQ had no quality scores, so filtering differed. TCRdb's table, derived via immunoSEQ multiplex PCR, lists solely in-frame clones and lacks some. V and J calls and clone size are copied from that table; D and trimming were computed from the DNA. The top ten clones hold about 0.45% of a sample with roughly 1.5 million clones, 95% to 99% of them seen once. This CDR3 spans 14 amino acids. The germline V gene encodes CDR1 SGHKS and CDR2 YYEKEE (reference sequence). Deletions cut 3 bases from V and 10 bases from J, with 19 bases between. The data belong to a study of shared clonotypes between healthy human individuals. Notes on the study in general: Clonotypes not shared had lower generation probabilities than those common to all four donors.

The chain combines TRBV5-5 with TRBJ2-5; tentative D call: TRBD1 (6 bases). The clonotype was recovered from a young man in good health. Sequenced input: naive CD4+ T cells sorted from blood. The subset is: CD45RA+ positively selected. The CDR3 region is CASSYRDGTLDQYF. CDR3 nucleotide sequence: TGTGCCAGCAGCTACAGGGACGGGACCCTGGACCAGTACTTC.